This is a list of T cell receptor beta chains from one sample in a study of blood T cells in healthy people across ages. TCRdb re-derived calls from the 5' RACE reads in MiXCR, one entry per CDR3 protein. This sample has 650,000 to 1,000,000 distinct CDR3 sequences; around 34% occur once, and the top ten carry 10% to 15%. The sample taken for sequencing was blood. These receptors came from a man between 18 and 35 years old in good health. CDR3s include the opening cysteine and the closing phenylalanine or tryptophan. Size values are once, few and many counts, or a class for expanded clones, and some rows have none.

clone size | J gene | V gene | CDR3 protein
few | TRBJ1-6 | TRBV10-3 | CAITEGTKGSPLHF
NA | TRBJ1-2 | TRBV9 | CASSVPNGTNYGYTF
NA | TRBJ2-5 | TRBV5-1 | CARSDPGLYNEQYF
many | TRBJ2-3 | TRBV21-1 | CANTRDFAQYF
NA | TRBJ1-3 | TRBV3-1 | CASSRLATGVSGNTIYF
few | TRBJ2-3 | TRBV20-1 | CSARGPVLSDTQYF
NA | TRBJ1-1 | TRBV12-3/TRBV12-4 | CASSFYRSGGGTEAFF
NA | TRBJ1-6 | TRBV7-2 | CASSSLRGSYNSPLHF
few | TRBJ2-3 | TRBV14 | CASSQVYSGGLDTQYF
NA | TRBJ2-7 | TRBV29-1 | CSVVLLGQGASYEQYF
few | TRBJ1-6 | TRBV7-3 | CASSLDGVGPLHF
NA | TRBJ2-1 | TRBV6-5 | CASSPLTGISEQFF
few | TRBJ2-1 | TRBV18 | CASSPPRLAGEQFF
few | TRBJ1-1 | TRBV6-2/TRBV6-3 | CASTWRLNTEAFF
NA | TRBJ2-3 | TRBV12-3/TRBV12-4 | CPSSLAGGPSDTQYF
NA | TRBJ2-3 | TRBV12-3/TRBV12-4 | CASSINRGDTQYF
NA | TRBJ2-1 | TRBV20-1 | CSARQSSETQFF
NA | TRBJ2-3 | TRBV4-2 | CASRQGPEPGLDPTDTQYF
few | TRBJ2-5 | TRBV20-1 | CSAETGVGEETQYF
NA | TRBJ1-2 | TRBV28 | CASSLIWTGGGYTF
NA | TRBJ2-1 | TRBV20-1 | CSARDLVGILNEQFF